The rows below give T cell receptor beta chains drawn from one sample of a study of blood T cell repertoires in COVID-19. Profiling relied on immunoSEQ multiplex PCR, and the TCRdb table lists in-frame clones only, not all of them. The data show approximately 330,000 clones, 85% to 90% seen once. Sequenced sample: peripheral blood. The receptors originated from a woman aged 45-65 years with active or convalescent COVID-19. Both conserved end residues are part of each CDR3. The D gene is left open where the match is weak. Size values are once, few and many counts, or a class for expanded clones, and some rows have none.

CAIKPTGDYEQYF	TGTGCCATCAAACCGACAGGGGACTACGAGCAGTACTTC	-	TRBV10-3	TRBJ2-7	TRBD1
CASSTLAGEGKEQFF	TGTGCCAGCAGCACACTAGCGGGAGAGGGTAAGGAGCAGTTCTTC	-	TRBV7-8	TRBJ2-1	TRBD2
CATRTAYGYTF	TGCGCCACCAGGACAGCTTATGGCTACACCTTC	-	TRBV5-1	TRBJ1-2	-
CASSFRQGAPYEQYF	TGTGCCAGCAGCTTTAGACAGGGGGCACCCTACGAGCAGTACTTC	-	TRBV5-4	TRBJ2-7	TRBD1
CASSLGDGYGYTF	TGCGCCAGCAGCTTGGGTGACGGGTATGGCTACACCTTC	few	TRBV5-1	TRBJ1-2	-
CASSISNRGAYEQYF	TGTGCCAGTAGTATATCTAACAGGGGCGCCTACGAGCAGTACTTC	once	TRBV19	TRBJ2-7	TRBD1
CAWSQGPFNYGYTF	TGTGCCTGGAGTCAGGGGCCCTTTAACTATGGCTACACCTTC	-	TRBV30	TRBJ1-2	-
CASSPVGGLLDYGYTF	TGTGCCAGCAGCCCCGTGGGAGGGTTGCTGGACTATGGCTACACCTTC	-	TRBV7-8	TRBJ1-2	-
CASSPGLAGDYEQYF	TGTGCCAGCAGCCCGGGACTAGCGGGAGACTACGAGCAGTACTTC	-	TRBV11-3	TRBJ2-7	TRBD2
CASSYETGLNTEAFF	TGTGCCAGCAGTTACGAGACAGGGTTGAACACTGAAGCTTTCTTT	-	TRBV6-5	TRBJ1-1	TRBD1
CASSVFLGNTEAFF	TGTGCCAGCTCAGTTTTTCTAGGGAACACTGAAGCTTTCTTT	-	TRBV28	TRBJ1-1	-
CASSLFGGGVNTEAFF	TGTGCCAGCAGCTTATTTGGCGGGGGGGTGAACACTGAAGCTTTCTTT	-	TRBV7-2	TRBJ1-1	-
CASSLDSYNEQFF	TGTGCCAGCAGTCTAGATTCCTACAATGAGCAGTTCTTC	-	TRBV6-5	TRBJ2-1	-
CASSLAGGSNEQYF	TGTGCCAGCAGTTTAGCGGGAGGGTCCAACGAGCAGTACTTC	-	TRBV6-2/TRBV6-3	TRBJ2-7	TRBD2
CASSSTGQSTGELFF	TGTGCCAGCAGCTCGACGGGACAGTCCACCGGGGAGCTGTTTTTT	once	TRBV5-5	TRBJ2-2	TRBD1
CASSSGTGSYNEQFF	TGTGCCAGCAGTTCCGGGACAGGATCCTACAATGAGCAGTTCTTC	-	TRBV27	TRBJ2-1	TRBD1
CASQGAYGSSPLHF	TGTGCCAGCCAAGGGGCTTACGGTAGTTCACCCCTCCACTTT	few	TRBV6-5	TRBJ1-6	-
CASSQVRASALGSQETQYF	TGCGCCAGCAGCCAAGTACGGGCTAGCGCACTAGGGAGCCAAGAGACCCAGTACTTC	few	TRBV4-1	TRBJ2-5	-
CASSSPTEATDTQYF	TGTGCCAGCAGCTCCCCGACCGAGGCGACAGATACGCAGTATTTT	-	TRBV7-9	TRBJ2-3	-
CASSLGTTGLGETQYF	TGTGCCAGCAGCTTGGGGACGACAGGGTTAGGGGAGACCCAGTACTTC	-	TRBV5-8	TRBJ2-5	TRBD1
CASSFLAGGTGELFF	TGTGCCAGCAGTTTCCTAGCGGGGGGGACCGGGGAGCTGTTTTTT	-	TRBV27	TRBJ2-2	TRBD2
CASSSTPGQGELFF	TGTGCCAGCAGCTCTACTCCGGGACAGGGGGAGCTGTTTTTT	-	TRBV6-4	TRBJ2-2	TRBD1
CASSLFPSGGSYEQYF	TGTGCCAGCAGTTTATTTCCTAGCGGGGGCTCCTACGAGCAGTACTTC	-	TRBV27	TRBJ2-7	TRBD2
CASSQLNKYTEAFF	TGCGCCAGCAGCCAACTCAACAAGTACACTGAAGCTTTCTTT	many	TRBV4-3	TRBJ1-1	-
CASRAAGGTDTQYF	TGTGCCAGCAGGGCGGCAGGGGGCACAGATACGCAGTATTTT	-	TRBV6-5	TRBJ2-3	-
CASSIVSGYTEAFF	TGTGCCAGTAGTATAGTCTCAGGTTACACTGAAGCTTTCTTT	-	TRBV19	TRBJ1-1	-
CASTLTSISTDTQYF	TGTGCCAGCACCCTGACTAGCATAAGCACAGATACGCAGTATTTT	few	TRBV7-2	TRBJ2-3	TRBD2
CASSSLGTSGRAIDTQYF	TGCGCCAGCAGCTCCCTAGGGACTAGCGGGAGGGCCATAGATACGCAGTATTTT	-	TRBV5-1	TRBJ2-3	TRBD2
CASSIVLGQIEDQPQHF	TGTGCCAGTAGTATAGTTCTCGGACAGATTGAAGATCAGCCCCAGCATTTT	-	TRBV19	TRBJ1-5	-
CATSDLHLGTSGGTQYF	TGTGCCACCAGTGATTTGCATTTGGGGACTAGCGGAGGGACCCAGTACTTC	-	TRBV24-1	TRBJ2-5	TRBD2
CASSQDTGGYEKLFF	TGTGCCAGCAGCCAAGATACAGGGGGCTATGAAAAACTGTTTTTT	few	TRBV4-2	TRBJ1-4	TRBD1
CASSQDPQTSSYNEQFF	TGTGCCAGCAGCCAAGATCCCCAAACGAGCTCCTACAATGAGCAGTTCTTC	-	TRBV4-2	TRBJ2-1	-
CASQLIGRASNTGELFF	TGTGCCAGCCAGCTAATAGGGAGGGCCTCGAACACCGGGGAGCTGTTTTTT	few	TRBV27	TRBJ2-2	TRBD2
CASSPSGISEQYF	TGCGCCAGCAGCCCCAGCGGGATAAGCGAGCAGTACTTC	-	TRBV4-1	TRBJ2-7	TRBD2
CASSLEWRGGRETQYF	TGTGCCAGCAGCTTAGAGTGGCGGGGGGGCCGGGAGACCCAGTACTTC	few	TRBV7-2	TRBJ2-5	TRBD2
CASSLEQDYSPLHF	TGTGCCAGCAGCTTAGAACAGGATTATTCACCCCTCCACTTT	-	TRBV7-8	TRBJ1-6	-
CASSPISAGGAYEQYF	TGTGCCAGCAGCCCCATATCAGCGGGGGGGGCTTACGAGCAGTACTTC	-	TRBV7-6	TRBJ2-7	TRBD2
CSVHTGTGSSYNEQFF	TGCAGCGTCCACACGGGGACAGGGAGCTCCTACAATGAGCAGTTCTTC	-	TRBV29-1	TRBJ2-1	TRBD1
CASSYSGRSRSGNTIYF	TGTGCCAGCAGTTACTCGGGCAGGTCCCGCTCTGGAAACACCATATATTTT	-	TRBV6-2/TRBV6-3	TRBJ1-3	-